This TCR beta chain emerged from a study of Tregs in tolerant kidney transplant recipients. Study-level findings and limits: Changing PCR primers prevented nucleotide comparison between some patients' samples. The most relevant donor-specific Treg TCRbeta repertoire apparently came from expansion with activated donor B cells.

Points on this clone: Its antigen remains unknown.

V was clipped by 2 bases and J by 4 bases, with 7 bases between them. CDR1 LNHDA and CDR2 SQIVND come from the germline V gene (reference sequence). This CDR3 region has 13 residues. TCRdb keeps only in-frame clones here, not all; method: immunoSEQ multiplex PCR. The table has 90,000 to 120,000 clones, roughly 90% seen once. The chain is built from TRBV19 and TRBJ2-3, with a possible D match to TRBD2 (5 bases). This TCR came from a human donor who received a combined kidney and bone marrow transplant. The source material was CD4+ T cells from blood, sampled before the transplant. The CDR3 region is CASSITSSDTQYF. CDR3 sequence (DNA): TGTGCCAGTAGTATAACTAGTTCAGATACGCAGTATTTT.